The 9 T cell receptor beta chains below were found in one sample sequenced in a study of blood T cell repertoires in COVID-19. Assay used: immunoSEQ multiplex PCR; TCRdb lists only in-frame clones, some missing. Here the sample spans 200,000 to 250,000 clones, just over 85% being singletons. Sequencing was performed on peripheral blood. The receptors come from a man aged 18 to 35 with active or convalescent COVID-19.

The chain recombines TRBV5-1 with TRBJ2-3; a possible D gene is TRBD1 (6 bases). V lost 0 bases to trimming and J lost 0 bases, with 14 bases between them. The CDR3 length is 17 residues. Germline-derived CDR1 and CDR2 are SGHRS and YFSETQ. The CDR3 loop reads CASSLALGTSSTDTQYF. CDR3 in DNA: TGCGCCAGCAGCTTGGCTCTAGGGACATCCAGCACAGATACGCAGTATTTT. The entire variable domain, with the rest obtained from reference TRBV5-1 and TRBJ2-3, is as follows: KAGVTQTPRYLIKTRGQQVTLSCSPISGHRSVSWYQQTPGQGLQFLFEYFSETQRNKGNFPGRFSGRQFSNSRSEMNVSTLELGDSALYLCASSLALGTSSTDTQYFGPGTRLTVL.

This clone was seen more than once but under ten times. The rearrangement joins TRBV4-2 to TRBJ2-1; D is unclear. The V end was cut by 3 bases, the J end by 5 bases, with 8 bases between. Germline values: CDR1 LGHNA, CDR2 YNFKEQ. This CDR3 is 13 amino acids long. The CDR3 nucleotides read TGTGCCAGCAGCCACACCCGGGACAATGAGCAGTTCTTC. Translated: CASSHTRDNEQFF.

The chain links TRBV6-4 to TRBJ1-1; D might be TRBD1 (5 bases). Germline V gene data show CDR1 as MRHNA and CDR2 as SNTAGT. The CDR3 has 15 residues. The germline V and J ends were trimmed by 2 bases and 6 bases, with 16 bases remaining between them. CDR3 loop: CASSDGSRTPAEAFF. DNA of the CDR3: TGTGCCAGCAGTGACGGTAGCCGGACACCCGCTGAAGCTTTCTTT.

In its sample, this clone was seen once. This chain connects TRBV15 to TRBJ2-3, with 9 bases lining up with TRBD1. Germline values: CDR1 LNHNV, CDR2 YYDKDF (reference sequence). The CDR3 spans 16 residues. V was pared by 4 bases and J by 2 bases, with 7 bases of the junction left unmatched. CDR3 sequence: CATSITGTGTTDTQYF. The CDR3 DNA follows: TGTGCCACCAGCATCACCGGGACAGGGACCACAGATACGCAGTATTTT.

The sample holds many counts of this clone. The chain carries TRBV3-1 (or the pseudogene TRBV3-2) and TRBJ2-2, with a possible D match to TRBD2 (6 bases). Germline-derived CDR1 and CDR2 are LGHDT and YNNKEL (reference sequence). V was cut by 4 bases and J by 5 bases, with 11 bases left in between. This CDR3 spans 14 amino acids. This CDR3 reads CASSRLEGTGELFF. The CDR3 bases are TGTGCCAGCAGCCGACTAGAAGGGACCGGGGAGCTGTTTTTT.

V gene TRBV30 combines with J gene TRBJ1-3; 8 nucleotides agree with TRBD1. The V gene's germline CDR1 is GTSNPN and CDR2 SVGIG (reference sequence). The CDR3 sequence is 14 residues long. The V segment lost 4 bases and the J segment 4 bases; nucleotides outside the gene matches: 6. The CDR3 bases are TGTGCCTGGAAATTCCAGGGGGCAGGAAACACCATATATTTT. Translated: CAWKFQGAGNTIYF.

The gene calls are TRBV2 and TRBJ1-3, with D possibly matching TRBD1 (5 bases). V was shortened by 5 bases and J by 1 base, with 9 bases between the two germline ends. Germline loops: CDR1 SNHLY, CDR2 FYNNEI. There are 14 residues in the CDR3. The CDR3 sequence: CASSPTGSGNTIYF. CDR3 sequence (DNA): TGTGCCAGCAGTCCCACAGGATCTGGAAACACCATATATTTT. Based on the CDR3 plus reference TRBV2 and TRBJ1-3, the full variable domain is EPEVTQTPSHQVTQMGQEVILRCVPISNHLYFYWYRQILGQKVEFLVSFYNNEISEKSEIFDDQFSVERPDGSNFTLKIRSTKLEDSAMYFCASSPTGSGNTIYFGEGSWLTVV.

The chain employs TRBV12-3 or TRBV12-4 and TRBJ1-1, with D tentatively TRBD1 (6 bases). Trimming stripped 3 bases from V and 1 base from J, with 6 bases between. This CDR3 is built from 13 residues. For the CDR3, the DNA is TGTGCCAGCAGTTTGGGGGCGAACACTGAAGCTTTCTTT. This sequence encodes CASSLGANTEAFF.

CDR3 sequence (DNA): TGTGCCAGCAGTTTTGTGGGAGACGAGCAGTACTTC. Translating it yields CASSFVGDEQYF. The genes are TRBV27 and TRBJ2-7; D possibly corresponds to TRBD2 (5 bases). The germline V and J ends were trimmed by 3 bases and 5 bases, with 8 bases remaining between them. The CDR3 loop spans 12 amino acids. The germline gives CDR1 MNHEY, CDR2 SMNVEV (reference sequence).